Below are 22 T cell receptor beta chains sequenced from a single sample in a study of T cell clones after liver transplantation (dated by TCRdb to about 2019). Libraries were prepared through the immunoSEQ multiplex PCR assay. What TCRdb holds here is the immuneACCESS table cut down to in-frame rearrangements. Part of the clones is not present; checked against another copy, under half of the missing clones reflect an unresolved V gene, and the others are unexplained. This sample has under 150,000 clones in its table, and less than 95% of those were observed once. The top ten constitute roughly 0.8% of the sample. The sequences come from CD4+ T cells from blood, collected 12 months after liver transplant. These receptors were taken from a human patient who received a liver transplant. After a transplant, the donor of the graft may account for some T cells.

The V call is TRBV5-1, the J call TRBJ1-1, with TRBD1 identical over 9 bases. Germline values: CDR1 SGHRS, CDR2 YFSETQ. Germline trimming cut 4 bases from V and 11 bases from J; bases unmatched to any gene: 9. There are 13 residues in the CDR3. The chain's CDR3 is CASSLDRGVSAFF. The CDR3 DNA reads as TGCGCCAGCAGCCTGGACAGGGGCGTCTCCGCTTTCTTT.

The chain couples TRBV20-1 to TRBJ2-5, with D hard to call. Trimming removed 3 bases at V and 4 bases at J, with 6 bases between. The CDR3 runs to 11 residues. In germline, CDR1 is DFQATT, CDR2 SNEGSKA (reference sequence). The CDR3: CSASISETQYF. The CDR3 DNA reads TGCAGTGCTAGTATTTCAGAGACCCAGTACTTC.

The chain's CDR3 is CASNQLVGSSDEQFF. CDR3 coding DNA: TGTGCCAGCAACCAACTAGTTGGAAGTAGCGATGAGCAGTTCTTC. The chain joins TRBV2 to TRBJ2-1, with a possible D match to TRBD2 (5 bases). CDR1 is SNHLY, CDR2 FYNNEI, per germline. The CDR3 length is 15 residues. The V and J ends lost 7 bases and 8 bases respectively, with 21 bases between them. The full variable domain, its missing parts supplied by reference TRBV2 and TRBJ2-1, is EPEVTQTPSHQVTQMGQEVILRCVPISNHLYFYWYRQILGQKVEFLVSFYNNEISEKSEIFDDQFSVERPDGSNFTLKIRSTKLEDSAMYFCASNQLVGSSDEQFFGPGTRLTVL.

This chain connects TRBV2 to TRBJ2-7; D might be TRBD1 (5 bases). V lost 6 bases and J lost 7, with 16 bases in between. In germline, CDR1 is SNHLY, CDR2 FYNNEI. The CDR3 runs 13 residues. As DNA, the CDR3 is TGTGCCAGCAGGCGACAGCAATTAGGGGAGCAGTACTTC. This gives the protein CASRRQQLGEQYF.

The chain is built from TRBV7-3 and TRBJ2-1, with D maybe TRBD1 (6 bases). The germline gives CDR1 SGHTA, CDR2 FQGTGA. The V end was cut by 5 bases, the J end by 4 bases, with 18 bases between. This CDR3 region has 16 residues. DNA for the CDR3: TGTGCCAGCAGCCCCCAAGCTGGGGGCGGTTACAATGAGCAGTTCTTC. Translated, it gives CASSPQAGGGYNEQFF.

The chain combines TRBV7-9 with TRBJ2-1; 9 nucleotides line up with TRBD2. After removal of 5 bases from V and 4 bases from J, the junction contained 12 bases not matched to a gene. The germline gives CDR1 SEHNR, CDR2 FQNEAQ (reference sequence). The CDR3 consists of 17 residues. The CDR3 region has the DNA TGTGCCAGCAGCCCCCTTGGAGGAGCGGGAGGTTACAATGAGCAGTTCTTC. This codes for CASSPLGGAGGYNEQFF.

V usage is TRBV28 and J usage is TRBJ1-1; weak D call: TRBD1 (5 bases). The V and J ends lost 7 bases and 4 bases respectively, with 13 bases between them. The CDR3 length is 13 residues. Looked up from germline, CDR1 is MDHEN and CDR2 is SYDVKM. The CDR3 bases are TGTGCCAGCATCACTCCGGGGGTCACTGAAGCTTTCTTT. Residues: CASITPGVTEAFF.

This chain uses TRBV5-1 with TRBJ1-1; no firm D call. V shed 5 bases and J shed 0 bases, with 11 bases lying between them. The CDR3 loop spans 14 amino acids. The germline V gene encodes CDR1 SGHRS and CDR2 YFSETQ. The CDR3 region is CASRSVDMNTEAFF. The CDR3 DNA is TGCGCCAGCAGGTCTGTAGACATGAACACTGAAGCTTTCTTT.

The chain has TRBV6-1 and TRBJ1-5, with no clear D. This CDR3 is 13 amino acids long. CDR1 is MNHNS, CDR2 SASEGT, per germline. V lost 7 bases, J lost 6 bases, and 13 bases lay in between. The CDR3 sequence is CASTLNSVQPQHF. The CDR3 DNA sequence: TGTGCCAGCACCCTAAACAGCGTTCAGCCCCAGCATTTT.

The gene calls are TRBV11-2 and TRBJ1-4, with a tentative D call TRBD1 (6 bases). V was shortened by 1 base and J by 13 bases, with 19 bases between the two germline ends. The CDR3 is 15 amino acids. The germline V gene has CDR1 SGHAT and CDR2 FQNNGV. CDR3 protein: CASSLVTGTAPILFF. DNA of the CDR3: TGTGCCAGCAGCTTAGTCACAGGGACGGCTCCTATACTGTTTTTT.

The V call is TRBV5-4, the J call TRBJ2-1; TRBD2 matches at 8 bases. This CDR3 is built from 15 residues. J was trimmed by 0 bases and V by 5 bases; bases with no gene match: 4. Germline CDR1 reads SGHNT; CDR2 reads YYREEE (reference sequence). The CDR3 sequence: CASRSGGVSYNEQFF. CDR3 coding DNA: TGTGCCAGCAGGTCGGGGGGGGTCTCCTACAATGAGCAGTTCTTC.

The chain combines TRBV12-2 with TRBJ2-7. TRBV12-2 is noted as a pseudogene. CDR3 length equals 14 residues. Here the CDR3 reads CASLEHTACRKQYF. CDR3 nucleotides: TGTGCAAGTCTGGAGCACACAGCCTGCCGCAAGCAGTACTTC.

This chain links TRBV6-5 with TRBJ2-7, with TRBD1 matching over 8 bases. V shed 0 bases and J 0 bases; nucleotides not matched to a gene: 4. There are 16 residues in the CDR3. Germline-derived CDR1 and CDR2 are MNHEY and SVGAGI. CDR3 bases: TGTGCCAGCAGTTACTCCCGGACAGGGACCTCCTACGAGCAGTACTTC. Its translation is CASSYSRTGTSYEQYF.

The chain carries TRBV27 and TRBJ1-2, with 9 bases identical to TRBD1. Germline assignment: CDR1 MNHEY and CDR2 SMNVEV (reference sequence). There are 15 residues in the CDR3. The V segment lost 5 bases and the J segment 4 bases; nucleotides outside the gene matches: 8. Written as DNA, the CDR3 is TGTGCCAGCAGTACTTCTGGACAGGGGATCTATGGCTACACCTTC. Protein: CASSTSGQGIYGYTF.

The CDR3 loop is CASTSGDGTGELFF. The CDR3, as DNA: TGTGCCAGCACGTCTGGGGACGGCACCGGGGAGCTGTTTTTT. This sequence joins TRBV5-4 and TRBJ2-2, with D perhaps given as TRBD1 or TRBD2 (5 bases each). The V gene's germline CDR1 is SGHNT and CDR2 YYREEE (reference sequence). Trimming removed 6 bases from V and 4 bases from J, with 13 bases in between. CDR3 length: 14 residues. The variable domain in full, completed from reference TRBV5-4 and TRBJ2-2, reads ETGVTQSPTHLIKTRGQQVTLRCSSQSGHNTVSWYQQALGQGPQFIFQYYREEENGRGNFPPRFSGLQFPNYSSELNVNALELDDSALYLCASTSGDGTGELFFGEGSRLTVL.

The CDR3 DNA sequence: TGCAGCACAGGTCGGAACACTGAAGCTTTCTTT. Protein sequence: CSTGRNTEAFF. The J gene is TRBJ1-1, the V gene TRBV29-1; possibly TRBD1 for D (5 bases). This CDR3 has 11 residues. Trimming pared 8 bases from V and 1 base from J, leaving 8 bases between. Germline assignment: CDR1 SQVTM and CDR2 ANQGSEA.

The rearrangement links TRBV4-3 to TRBJ2-2; the D call may be TRBD1 or TRBD2 (5 bases each). With 5 bases removed from V and 4 bases from J, the gap between germline ends came to 14 bases. CDR3 size: 15 residues. Per the germline V gene, CDR1 is LGHNA and CDR2 is YSLEER. DNA of the CDR3: TGCGCCAGCAGCATAACGGGGCTGATCACCGGGGAGCTGTTTTTT. It specifies CASSITGLITGELFF.

The CDR3 loop is CASSLYRGATDTQYF. In DNA, the CDR3 is TGTGCCAGCAGCTTGTACAGGGGGGCCACAGATACGCAGTATTTT. The chain couples TRBV5-6 to TRBJ2-3, with 8 bases matching TRBD1. The CDR3 has 15 residues. Germline loops: CDR1 SGHDT, CDR2 YYEEEE. V was clipped by 1 base and J by 2 bases; unmatched bases: 3.

The rearrangement links TRBV2 to TRBJ2-7; 9 bases are shared with TRBD1. The germline V gene has CDR1 SNHLY and CDR2 FYNNEI. The trim removed 5 bases at V and 6 bases at J, leaving 5 bases unmatched. The CDR3 totals 13 residues. CDR3 amino acids: CASSFTGGPEQYF. Here the CDR3 DNA reads TGTGCCAGCAGTTTTACAGGGGGCCCCGAGCAGTACTTC. The full variable domain, completed using reference TRBV2 and TRBJ2-7, is EPEVTQTPSHQVTQMGQEVILRCVPISNHLYFYWYRQILGQKVEFLVSFYNNEISEKSEIFDDQFSVERPDGSNFTLKIRSTKLEDSAMYFCASSFTGGPEQYFGPGTRLTVT.

As DNA, the CDR3 is TGTGCCAGCAGCCCCCGGACTAGCGGGAGAGGCACAGATACGCAGTATTTT. Protein sequence: CASSPRTSGRGTDTQYF. The V call is TRBV7-3, the J call TRBJ2-3; 13 bases match TRBD2. Trimming cost V 5 bases and J 1 base; bases outside gene matches: 6. Germline-derived CDR1 and CDR2 are SGHTA and FQGTGA. The CDR3 covers 17 residues.

V is TRBV7-2 and J is TRBJ2-2; the match to TRBD2 covers 10 bases. The CDR3 loop spans 16 amino acids. The V gene end was trimmed by 3 bases and the J gene end by 0 bases; junction bases not matched to a gene: 1. Germline lookup yields CDR1 SGHTA and CDR2 FQGNSA. The CDR3 spells CASSFTSGTNTGELFF. The CDR3 DNA sequence: TGTGCCAGCAGCTTCACTAGCGGGACGAACACCGGGGAGCTGTTTTTT.

The chain couples TRBV7-2 to TRBJ2-3, with TRBD2 matching over 9 bases. Germline V CDR1 and CDR2: SGHTA, FQGNSA. The J segment lost 5 bases and the V segment lost 3 bases, leaving 3 bases of the junction unmatched. CDR3 length equals 14 residues. CDR3 coding DNA: TGTGCCAGCAGCTTCCGCGGGAGGGTAGATACGCAGTATTTT. Protein product: CASSFRGRVDTQYF.